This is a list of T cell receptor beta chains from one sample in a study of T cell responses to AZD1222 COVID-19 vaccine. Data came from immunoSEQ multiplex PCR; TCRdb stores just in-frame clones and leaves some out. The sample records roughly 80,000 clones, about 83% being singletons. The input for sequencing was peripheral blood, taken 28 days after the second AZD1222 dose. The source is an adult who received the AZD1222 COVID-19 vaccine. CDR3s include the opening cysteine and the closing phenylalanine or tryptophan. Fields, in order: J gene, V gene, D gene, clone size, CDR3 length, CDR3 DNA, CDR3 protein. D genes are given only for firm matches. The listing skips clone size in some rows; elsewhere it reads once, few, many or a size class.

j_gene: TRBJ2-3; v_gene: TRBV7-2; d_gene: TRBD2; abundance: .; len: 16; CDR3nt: TGTGCCAGCAGTTCCTGGGTGGGAGGGAGCACAGATACGCAGTATTTT; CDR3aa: CASSSWVGGSTDTQYF
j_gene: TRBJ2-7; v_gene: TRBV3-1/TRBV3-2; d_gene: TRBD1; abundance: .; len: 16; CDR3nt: TGTGCCAGCAGCAAAGAGGGACAGGGTAGTCCCTACGAGCAGTACTTC; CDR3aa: CASSKEGQGSPYEQYF
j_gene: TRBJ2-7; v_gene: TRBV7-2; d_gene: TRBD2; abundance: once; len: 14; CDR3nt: TGTGCCAGCAGCCCGAGGAGCGGGGCTCGGGAGCAGTACTTC; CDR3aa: CASSPRSGAREQYF
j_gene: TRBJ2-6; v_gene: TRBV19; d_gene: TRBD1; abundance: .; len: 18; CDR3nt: TGTGCCAGTAGTCCAAAGGGACAGATGAAACCTGGGGCCAACGTCCTGACTTTC; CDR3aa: CASSPKGQMKPGANVLTF
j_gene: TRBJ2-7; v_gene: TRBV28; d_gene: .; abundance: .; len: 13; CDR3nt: TGTGCCAGCAGTGGGGGCTTACTGGGCGAGCAGTACTTC; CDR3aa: CASSGGLLGEQYF
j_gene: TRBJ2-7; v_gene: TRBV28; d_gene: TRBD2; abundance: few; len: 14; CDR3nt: TGTGCCAGCAACTCCGGGAGGGTACCGCACGAGCAGTACTTC; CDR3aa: CASNSGRVPHEQYF
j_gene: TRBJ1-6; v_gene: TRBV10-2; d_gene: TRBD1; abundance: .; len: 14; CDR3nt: TGCGCCAGCAGCCAGGGGGTTTATAATTCACCCCTCCACTTT; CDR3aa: CASSQGVYNSPLHF
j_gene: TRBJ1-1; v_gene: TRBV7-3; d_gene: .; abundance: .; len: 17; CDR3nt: TGTGCCAGCAGCTTAAGTCCTCCGGGTAGCGGGGACACTGAAGCTTTCTTT; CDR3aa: CASSLSPPGSGDTEAFF
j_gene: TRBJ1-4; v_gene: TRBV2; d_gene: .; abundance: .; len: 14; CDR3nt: TGTGCCAGCAGTTTTGGGCTCCGGGGGGAAAAACTGTTTTTT; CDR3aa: CASSFGLRGEKLFF
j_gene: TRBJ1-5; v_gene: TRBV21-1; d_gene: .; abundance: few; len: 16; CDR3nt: TGTGCCAGCAGCAAAGAGGCCGCCAGGGGCAATCAGCCCCAGCATTTT; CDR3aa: CASSKEAARGNQPQHF
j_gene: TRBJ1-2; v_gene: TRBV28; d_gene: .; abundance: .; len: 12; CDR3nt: TGTGCCAGCAGGGACGGGTACTATGGCTACACCTTC; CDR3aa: CASRDGYYGYTF
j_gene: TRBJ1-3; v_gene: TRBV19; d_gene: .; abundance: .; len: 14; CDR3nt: TGTGCCAGTCTCAAAGCGGGGACTGGAAACACCATATATTTT; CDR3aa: CASLKAGTGNTIYF
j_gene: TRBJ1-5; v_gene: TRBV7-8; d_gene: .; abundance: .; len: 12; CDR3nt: TGTGCCACCTCGGGGATGGGACAGCCCCAGCATTTT; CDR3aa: CATSGMGQPQHF
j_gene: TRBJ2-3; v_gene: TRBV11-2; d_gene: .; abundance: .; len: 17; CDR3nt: TGTGCCAGCAGCTTAGAGAGTTTCGCAGCGAACACAGATACGCAGTATTTT; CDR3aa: CASSLESFAANTDTQYF
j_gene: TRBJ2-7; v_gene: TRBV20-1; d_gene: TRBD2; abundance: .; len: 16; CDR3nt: TGCAGTGCTAGTAGGGCTTCTAGCGGGGGGCTCAACGAGCAGTACTTC; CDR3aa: CSASRASSGGLNEQYF
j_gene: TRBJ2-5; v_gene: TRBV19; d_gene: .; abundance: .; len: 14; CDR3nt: TGTGCCAGTGGCGGCGGACAGAGAAGGGAGACCCAGTACTTC; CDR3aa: CASGGGQRRETQYF
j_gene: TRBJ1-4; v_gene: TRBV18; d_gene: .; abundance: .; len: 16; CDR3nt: TGTGCCAGCTCACCGGACCGCCAGGGGTATAATGAAAAACTGTTTTTT; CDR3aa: CASSPDRQGYNEKLFF
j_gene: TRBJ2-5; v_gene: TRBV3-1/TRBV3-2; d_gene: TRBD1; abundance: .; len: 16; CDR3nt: TGTGCCAGCAGCCAAGGCCCAGGGGGCGCGGGAGAGACCCAGTACTTC; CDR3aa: CASSQGPGGAGETQYF
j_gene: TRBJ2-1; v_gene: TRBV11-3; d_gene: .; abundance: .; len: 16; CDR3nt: TGTGCCAGCAGCTTAGACCGGGACCGCCCCAGGGATGAGCAGTTCTTC; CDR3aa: CASSLDRDRPRDEQFF
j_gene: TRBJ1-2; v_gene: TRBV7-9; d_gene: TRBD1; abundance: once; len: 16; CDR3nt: TGTGCCAGCAGCCTTTATTCCCCAGGACAGGCTGGCGGCTACACCTTC; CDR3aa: CASSLYSPGQAGGYTF
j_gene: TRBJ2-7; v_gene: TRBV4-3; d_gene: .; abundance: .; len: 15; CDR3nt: TGCGCCAGCAGCCAAGTCTGGAACCCAAGCTACGAGCAGTACTTC; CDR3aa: CASSQVWNPSYEQYF
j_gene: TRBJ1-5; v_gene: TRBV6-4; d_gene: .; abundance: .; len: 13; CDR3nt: TGTGCCAGCAGCGATTTACAGGGTCAGCCCCAGCATTTT; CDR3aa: CASSDLQGQPQHF
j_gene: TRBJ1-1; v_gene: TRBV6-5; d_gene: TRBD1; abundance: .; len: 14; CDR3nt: TGTGCCAGCAAATCGGGACAGGGTGGCACTGAAGCTTTCTTT; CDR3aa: CASKSGQGGTEAFF
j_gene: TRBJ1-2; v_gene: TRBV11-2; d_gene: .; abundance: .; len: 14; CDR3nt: TGTGCCAGCAGCTTTCTGACGACGGAATATGGCTACACCTTC; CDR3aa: CASSFLTTEYGYTF
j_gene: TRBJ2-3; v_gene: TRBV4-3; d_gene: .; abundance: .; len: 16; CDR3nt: TGCGCCAGCAGCCAAGGGGTGGGGAGAAACACAGATACGCAGTATTTT; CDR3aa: CASSQGVGRNTDTQYF
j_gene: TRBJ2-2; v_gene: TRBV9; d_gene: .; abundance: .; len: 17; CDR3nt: TGTGCCAGCAGCGTATCACCGGTACAGGTGAACACCGGGGAGCTGTTTTTT; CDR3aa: CASSVSPVQVNTGELFF
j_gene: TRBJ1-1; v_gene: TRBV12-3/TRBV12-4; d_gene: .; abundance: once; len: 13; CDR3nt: TGTGCCAGCAGTTTCCAGCTGAACACTGAAGCTTTCTTT; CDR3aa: CASSFQLNTEAFF
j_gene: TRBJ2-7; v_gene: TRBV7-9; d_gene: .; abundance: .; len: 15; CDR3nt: TGTGCCAGCAGCTTAGCGCCGTACCAGGGGTACGAGCAGTACTTC; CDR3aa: CASSLAPYQGYEQYF
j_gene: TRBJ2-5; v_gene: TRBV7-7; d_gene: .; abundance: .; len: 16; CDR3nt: TGTGCTAGCAGCCTCGGCGGGGCCCCGTACCAAGAGACCCAGTACTTC; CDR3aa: CASSLGGAPYQETQYF
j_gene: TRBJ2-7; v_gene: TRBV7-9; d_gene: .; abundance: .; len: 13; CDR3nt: TGTGCCAGCAGCTTACAGGGGCCCTACGAGCAGTACTTC; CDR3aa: CASSLQGPYEQYF
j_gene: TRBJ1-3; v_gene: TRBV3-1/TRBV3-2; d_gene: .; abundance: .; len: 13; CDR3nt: TGTGCCACGGAGGGGTACAGTGGAAACACCATATATTTT; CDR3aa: CATEGYSGNTIYF
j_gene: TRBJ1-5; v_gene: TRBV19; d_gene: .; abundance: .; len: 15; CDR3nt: TGTGCCACCAGAAGTCAGCGCAGCCCCAATCAGCCCCAGCATTTT; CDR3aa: CATRSQRSPNQPQHF
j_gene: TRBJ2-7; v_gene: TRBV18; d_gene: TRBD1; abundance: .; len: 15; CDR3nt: TGTGCCAGCTCACCGACCGGGACAGGATTCTACGAGCAGTACTTC; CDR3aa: CASSPTGTGFYEQYF
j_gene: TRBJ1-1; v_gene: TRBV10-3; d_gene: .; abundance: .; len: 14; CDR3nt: TGTGCCATCAGTAGATCACGACGGGACACTGAAGCTTTCTTT; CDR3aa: CAISRSRRDTEAFF
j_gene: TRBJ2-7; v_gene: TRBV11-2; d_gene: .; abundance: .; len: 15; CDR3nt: TGTGCCAGCAGCTTAGGGTCAGGGCCCACCTACGAGCAGTACTTC; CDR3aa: CASSLGSGPTYEQYF
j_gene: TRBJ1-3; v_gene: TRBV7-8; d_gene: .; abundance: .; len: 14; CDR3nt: TGTGCCAGCAGCCTCCTCGCCCCAGGAAACACCATATATTTT; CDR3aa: CASSLLAPGNTIYF
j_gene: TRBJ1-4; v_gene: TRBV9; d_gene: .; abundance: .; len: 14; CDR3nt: TGTGCCAGCAGCGAGACACCACATAATGAAAAACTGTTTTTT; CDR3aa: CASSETPHNEKLFF
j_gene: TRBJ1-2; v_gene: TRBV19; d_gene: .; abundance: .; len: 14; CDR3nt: TGTGCCAGTAGACGGGACACTGCTAACTATGGCTACACCTTC; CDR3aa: CASRRDTANYGYTF
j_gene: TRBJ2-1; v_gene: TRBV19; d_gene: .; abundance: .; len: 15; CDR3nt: TGTGCCAGTAGTAATTCCCAAAAAGGCTACAATGAGCAGTTCTTC; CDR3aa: CASSNSQKGYNEQFF
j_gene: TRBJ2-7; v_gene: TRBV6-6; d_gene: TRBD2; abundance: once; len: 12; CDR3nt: TGTGCCAGCAGTTCGGGGTCGGGGAGGGAGGACTTC; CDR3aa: CASSSGSGREDF
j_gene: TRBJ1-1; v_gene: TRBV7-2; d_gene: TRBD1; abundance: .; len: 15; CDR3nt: TGTGCCAGCAGCATTACCGGGACAGGGGCATTAGAAGCTTTCTTT; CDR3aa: CASSITGTGALEAFF
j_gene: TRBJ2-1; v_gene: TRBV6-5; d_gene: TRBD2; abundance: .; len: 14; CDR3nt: TGTGCCAGCAGTTGGACTAGCGGGGGGATCTTAGGATTCTTC; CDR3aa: CASSWTSGGILGFF
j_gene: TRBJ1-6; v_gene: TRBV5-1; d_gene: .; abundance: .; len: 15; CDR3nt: TGCGCCAGCAGCTTGGTGTGGGGAGGCAATTCACCCCTCCACTTT; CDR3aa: CASSLVWGGNSPLHF
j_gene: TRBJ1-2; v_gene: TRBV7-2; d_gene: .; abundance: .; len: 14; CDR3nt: TGTGCCAGCAGTTTTAACAGGGCGGAGGGAGGCTACACCTTC; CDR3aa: CASSFNRAEGGYTF
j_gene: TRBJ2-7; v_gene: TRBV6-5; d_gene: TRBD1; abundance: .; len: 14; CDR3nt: TGTGCCAGCAGAACCCGGACAGGTTCCTACGAGCAGTACTTC; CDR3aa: CASRTRTGSYEQYF
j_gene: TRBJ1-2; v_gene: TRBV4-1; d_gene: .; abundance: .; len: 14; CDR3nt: TGCGCCAGCAGCCAACCGGTTGGGCTCTATGGCTACACCTTC; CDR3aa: CASSQPVGLYGYTF
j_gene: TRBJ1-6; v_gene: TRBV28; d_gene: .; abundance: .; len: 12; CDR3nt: TGTGCCAGCAGTTTAAATGCTTCACCCCTCCACTTT; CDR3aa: CASSLNASPLHF
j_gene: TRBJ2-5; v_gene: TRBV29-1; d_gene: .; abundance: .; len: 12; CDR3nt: TGCAGCGTTGAAGAGGGGCAAGAGACCCAGTACTTC; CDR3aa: CSVEEGQETQYF